Listed below are T cell receptor beta chains from one sample, sequenced in a study of cytomegalovirus exposure and HLA in healthy donors. Libraries were prepared by immunoSEQ multiplex PCR; TCRdb keeps only in-frame clonotypes and omits some of them. Of 150,000 to 200,000 clones in the sample, 75% to 80% were seen once. Sequenced input: PBMCs. Receptors were obtained from a woman in her twenties or thirties in good health and CMV-seropositive. Both conserved end residues are part of each CDR3. D genes are given only for firm matches. Not all rows give a size; the values are once, few, many and, for expanded clones, a class.

j_gene | d_gene | v_gene | abundance | CDR3nt | CDR3aa
TRBJ1-2 | TRBD1 | TRBV28 | . | TGTGCCAGCAGTCCCCCCGGGACAGGGGGCCGTGGCTACACCTTC | CASSPPGTGGRGYTF
TRBJ2-5 | TRBD2 | TRBV7-2 | . | TGTGCCAGCAGCTTAGTCCTAGCGGGGGGGCGGGAGACCCAGTACTTC | CASSLVLAGGRETQYF
TRBJ1-1 | . | TRBV9 | . | TGTGCCAGCAGCGCGGACAGATACACTGAAGCTTTCTTT | CASSADRYTEAFF
TRBJ2-7 | . | TRBV5-6 | . | TGTGCCAGCAGCTTTGGGGAGATGGGCTACGAGCAGTACTTC | CASSFGEMGYEQYF
TRBJ1-2 | . | TRBV15 | . | TGTGCCACCAGCAGAGATCAAGCAGGGGCGAGTGGCTACACCTTC | CATSRDQAGASGYTF
TRBJ1-2 | TRBD1 | TRBV7-2 | . | TGTGCCAGCAGCTGGAAGGACAGGAGTATCTATGGCTACACCTTC | CASSWKDRSIYGYTF
TRBJ2-3 | . | TRBV27 | . | TGTGCCAGCAGTTTAACCCCGAAGCGTATGATCACAGATACGCAGTATTTT | CASSLTPKRMITDTQYF
TRBJ1-2 | . | TRBV5-8 | . | TGTGCCAGCAGCTCTAAACAGGAACTGGATTGGGGCTACTATGGCTACACCTTC | CASSSKQELDWGYYGYTF
TRBJ1-2 | . | TRBV5-6 | . | TGTGCCAGCAGCTTGGACGGCGGGGGGCCAGTCTATGGCTACACCTTC | CASSLDGGGPVYGYTF
TRBJ2-3 | . | TRBV19 | . | TGTGCCAGTATGGGCCCCCCCACAGATACGCAGTATTTT | CASMGPPTDTQYF
TRBJ1-5 | TRBD1 | TRBV28 | . | TGTGCCAGCGGGTTAGGGACAGGGAGTCAGCCCCAGCATTTT | CASGLGTGSQPQHF
TRBJ1-2 | . | TRBV19 | . | TGTGCCAGTACCCCCCAGGGGTCCTATGGCTACACCTTC | CASTPQGSYGYTF
TRBJ1-1 | . | TRBV7-8 | . | TGTGCCAGCAGGGGTTCCCTGGGGGGCACTGAAGCTTTCTTT | CASRGSLGGTEAFF
TRBJ2-1 | . | TRBV7-2 | . | TGTGCCAGCAGCTTAGAACGGGGCAATGAGCAGTTCTTC | CASSLERGNEQFF
TRBJ2-3 | TRBD1 | TRBV18 | . | TGTGCCAGCTCACTTCATCGGACAGGGGGCCGCACAGATACGCAGTATTTT | CASSLHRTGGRTDTQYF
TRBJ2-2 | TRBD1 | TRBV4-1 | . | TGCGCCAGCAGCCACGTGGGACAGGGGGCCTACGGGGAGCTGTTTTTT | CASSHVGQGAYGELFF
TRBJ2-7 | TRBD1 | TRBV5-6 | . | TGTGCCAGCAGCCTGGACAGGGCGGTCGAGCAGTACTTC | CASSLDRAVEQYF
TRBJ2-5 | TRBD1 | TRBV7-3 | . | TGTGCCAGCAGCCCCAGGGGGCGGCGTGAAGAGACCCAGTACTTC | CASSPRGRREETQYF
TRBJ2-7 | . | TRBV11-3 | . | TGTGCCAGCAGCTTAAGGGGCGGAGACTACGAGCAGTACTTC | CASSLRGGDYEQYF
TRBJ1-2 | . | TRBV5-4 | . | TGTGCCAGCAGCTTGGGCCAGGGTAGCTTCTCTGGCTACACCTTC | CASSLGQGSFSGYTF
TRBJ2-1 | . | TRBV7-2 | . | TGTGCCAGCAGCACCAACGGGGGGCTACGCAATGAGCAGTTCTTC | CASSTNGGLRNEQFF
TRBJ2-2 | TRBD2 | TRBV6-4 | . | TGTGCCAGCAGTCGAACTAGCGGGGGAGTAAACACCGGGGAGCTGTTTTTT | CASSRTSGGVNTGELFF
TRBJ1-3 | TRBD1 | TRBV9 | once | TGTGCCAGCAGCGTAGAAACAGGGGGCGCTTATAACTCTGGAAACACCATATATTTT | CASSVETGGAYNSGNTIYF
TRBJ2-3 | TRBD2 | TRBV11-1 | . | TGTGCCAGCAGCCGTAGCGGGAGCACAGATACGCAGTATTTT | CASSRSGSTDTQYF
TRBJ2-5 | . | TRBV9 | . | TGTGCCAGCAGCCCCCCCCTCGAGCCAGGGACCCAGTACTTC | CASSPPLEPGTQYF
TRBJ2-7 | TRBD1 | TRBV28 | . | TGTGCCAGCAAAGACAGGGCTGACGAGCAGTACTTC | CASKDRADEQYF
TRBJ1-1 | . | TRBV7-6 | . | TGTGCCAGCAGCTTAGGAGGCGTGATAGCGAGGAACACTGAAGCTTTCTTT | CASSLGGVIARNTEAFF
TRBJ2-2 | . | TRBV6-5 | . | TGTGCCAGCAGTTACTCGGCCGTCTCCGGGGGGGAGCTGTTTTTT | CASSYSAVSGGELFF
TRBJ1-2 | TRBD1 | TRBV19 | once | TGTGCCAGTAAGGGAGCGCGGACAGGGGTGGTCTATGGCTACACCTTC | CASKGARTGVVYGYTF
TRBJ1-4 | . | TRBV2 | . | TGTGCCAGCAGTGAAGCCCTGGGGGCCTTGAGACTGTTTTTT | CASSEALGALRLFF
TRBJ2-1 | TRBD2 | TRBV4-1 | few | TGCGCCAGCAGCCTTCTAGCGGGGGCCTCCCAGGAGCAGTTCTTC | CASSLLAGASQEQFF
TRBJ1-5 | . | TRBV19 | . | TGTGCCAGTAGTATATTTTTAGGGGTGACTCAGCCCCAGCATTTT | CASSIFLGVTQPQHF
TRBJ2-1 | TRBD2 | TRBV19 | once | TGTGCCAGTACAACCCGCGGGGGGTACAATGAGCAGTTCTTC | CASTTRGGYNEQFF
TRBJ2-1 | TRBD2 | TRBV27 | . | TGTGCCAGCACCTCCCTCCTAGCGGGGGGTTTCAATGAGCAGTTCTTC | CASTSLLAGGFNEQFF
TRBJ2-7 | TRBD1 | TRBV16 | . | TGTGCCAGCAGCCAAAGGGGGACAGTCTACGAGCAGTACTTC | CASSQRGTVYEQYF
TRBJ1-1 | . | TRBV7-2 | once | TGTGCCAGCAGCCCGAGTCGTCCCGGCGGAGCTTTCTTT | CASSPSRPGGAFF
TRBJ1-3 | . | TRBV19 | few | TGTGCCAGTAGTATCTCGAGACGACATGGAAACACCATATATTTT | CASSISRRHGNTIYF
TRBJ2-1 | . | TRBV27 | . | TGTGCCAGCAGTCCTCGACAGGGCGGGAACAATGAGCAGTTCTTC | CASSPRQGGNNEQFF
TRBJ1-2 | . | TRBV5-5 | . | TGTGCCAGCAGCTTGCGGCGGGAAGGTAACTATGGCTACACCTTC | CASSLRREGNYGYTF
TRBJ1-2 | . | TRBV20-1 | . | TGCAGTGCCACGGCGGAGGGGCCGAACACCTTC | CSATAEGPNTF
TRBJ2-1 | TRBD2 | TRBV25-1 | once | TGTGCCAGCAGTGTGACTAGCGTCGGCGATGAGCAGTTCTTC | CASSVTSVGDEQFF
TRBJ2-1 | TRBD2 | TRBV7-9 | . | TGTGCCAGCAGCCAGACCCGGACTAGTCGGGAGCAGTTCTTC | CASSQTRTSREQFF
TRBJ2-5 | . | TRBV5-4 | . | TGTGCCAGCAGCGGCATGGAGACCCAGTACTTC | CASSGMETQYF
TRBJ2-7 | TRBD1 | TRBV13 | . | TGTGCCAGCAGCACAGACCGGGACAGGGGCTACGAGCAGTACTTC | CASSTDRDRGYEQYF
TRBJ1-1 | . | TRBV25-1 | few | TGTGCCAGCAGTAATGGCCCTGAAGCTTTCTTT | CASSNGPEAFF
TRBJ1-2 | . | TRBV1 | . | TGCACCCGACGGCCCGGACAGGGGTCTTGTGGCTACACCTTC | CTRRPGQGSCGYTF
TRBJ2-7 | . | TRBV23-1 | . | TGCGCCAGCAGTCAATATGTCCTCGCCTACGAGCAGTACTTC | CASSQYVLAYEQYF
TRBJ2-7 | TRBD2 | TRBV10-2 | . | TGCGCCAGCACGGCTCTAGCGGGAACCTACGAGCAGTACTTC | CASTALAGTYEQYF
TRBJ1-4 | . | TRBV7-2 | . | TGTGCCAGCAGCTTAACCTCCCGCCAGGAAAAACTGTTTTTT | CASSLTSRQEKLFF
TRBJ2-1 | TRBD2 | TRBV25-1 | . | TGTGCCAGCAGCGCCGGGACTAGCGGGTTCAATGAGCAGTTCTTC | CASSAGTSGFNEQFF
TRBJ1-2 | TRBD1 | TRBV5-4 | . | TGTGCCAGCAGCTTACAGAGGGGGCGCAACTATGGCTACACCTTC | CASSLQRGRNYGYTF
TRBJ1-6 | TRBD1 | TRBV9 | . | TGTGCCAGCAGCGGGGGGACAGCAGAGAATTCACCCCTCCACTTT | CASSGGTAENSPLHF
TRBJ2-5 | . | TRBV6-5 | . | TGTGCCAGCAGTTACCTTGGGGCAGAGACCCAGTACTTC | CASSYLGAETQYF